This T cell receptor beta chain was captured in a study of T cells in Graves' hyperthyroidism and ophthalmopathy. Study-wide results and caveats: Most thyroid-expanded clonotypes above 0.001 were also found in blood. Ophthalmopathy, as predicted by the model, came a median about six months after the prediction. Ophthalmopathy stood apart from stable hyperthyroidism in a 13 V-J model.

The CDR3 consists of 13 residues. Germline CDR1 reads LNHDA; CDR2 reads SQIVND (reference sequence). Trimming shortened V by 8 bases and J by 8 bases, and 13 bases separated the two germline ends. TCR beta CDR3 region amplification was performed from RNA transcripts. First-round RT-PCR targeting the TCR CDR3 was performed with the HTBI primer set. TCRdb re-called the multiplex PCR reads with MiXCR, one entry per CDR3 protein. The sample yields more than 500,000 distinct CDR3 sequences, 40% to 50% seen once. This clonotype was picked up many times. The target antigen is unknown. In making diagnoses, clinical symptoms, serum thyroxine and TRAb, thyroid ultrasound and orbital computed tomography were all used.

The chain uses TRBV19 and TRBJ1-6; no firm D call. This clonotype originated in an adult woman with Graves' disease, either hyperthyroidism or ophthalmopathy (not recorded which). The sample taken for sequencing was peripheral blood or thyroid tissue (not recorded which). CDR3 residues: CASRPSLDSPLHF. The CDR3 bases are TGTGCCAGTCGACCCTCCCTTGATTCACCCCTCCACTTT.